This is a list of T cell receptor beta chains from one sample in a study of cytomegalovirus exposure and HLA in healthy donors. The repertoire was sequenced with immunoSEQ multiplex PCR; TCRdb's copy has only in-frame clones and lacks some. The sample contains over 150,000 clones, roughly 71% of which appear only once. Source material: PBMCs. All receptors derive from a male donor in good health and CMV-seropositive. The CDR3 runs from the conserved cysteine through the conserved F or W. The D gene is left open where the match is weak. Size values are once, few and many counts, or a class for expanded clones, and some rows have none.

j_call	d_call	clone_size	v_call	cdr3_aa	cdr3_nt
TRBJ2-5	.	.	TRBV5-1	CASSFGGTEISAQYF	TGCGCCAGCAGCTTTGGGGGGACGGAGATATCGGCCCAGTACTTC
TRBJ1-4	.	many	TRBV14	CASSPPATNEKLFF	TGTGCCAGCAGCCCCCCGGCAACTAATGAAAAACTGTTTTTT
TRBJ1-2	TRBD1	.	TRBV28	CASSFGDRGRPHYGYTF	TGTGCCAGCAGTTTTGGGGACAGGGGGCGCCCCCACTATGGCTACACCTTC
TRBJ2-7	TRBD1	once	TRBV5-4	CASSRFRTGLHEQYF	TGTGCCAGCAGCCGATTCCGGACAGGGTTACACGAGCAGTACTTC
TRBJ2-2	.	.	TRBV7-2	CASSEIVRKNTGELFF	TGTGCCAGCAGTGAGATCGTGAGGAAGAACACCGGGGAGCTGTTTTTT
TRBJ2-7	.	.	TRBV4-3	CASSQTAYSSYEQYF	TGCGCCAGCAGCCAAACAGCCTATAGCTCCTACGAGCAGTACTTC
TRBJ1-1	.	.	TRBV6-5	CASRGQMNTEAFF	TGTGCCAGCCGCGGGCAGATGAACACTGAAGCTTTCTTT
TRBJ2-5	TRBD2	once	TRBV9	CASSPGLAGGIVETQYF	TGTGCCAGCAGCCCGGGACTAGCGGGGGGAATAGTGGAGACCCAGTACTTC
TRBJ1-1	TRBD1	few	TRBV6-5	CASSKRQGPGLRAFF	TGTGCCAGCAGTAAAAGACAGGGACCGGGTTTGAGAGCTTTCTTT
TRBJ2-5	TRBD2	.	TRBV6-6	CASSPLAGGPRETQYF	TGTGCCAGCAGTCCTCTAGCGGGGGGGCCTCGAGAGACCCAGTACTTC
TRBJ1-1	TRBD1	.	TRBV6-6	CASNPQGYTEAFF	TGTGCCAGCAACCCACAGGGGTACACTGAAGCTTTCTTT
TRBJ1-1	.	.	TRBV25-1	CASSEILTGYTEAFF	TGTGCCAGCAGTGAAATCCTGACTGGGTACACTGAAGCTTTCTTT
TRBJ2-3	TRBD2	.	TRBV13	CASSLVGGGVLTDTQYF	TGTGCCAGCAGCTTAGTAGGCGGGGGGGTCCTCACAGATACGCAGTATTTT
TRBJ2-2	.	.	TRBV11-2	CASSPRRGGELFF	TGTGCCAGCAGCCCACGACGGGGCGGGGAGCTGTTTTTT
TRBJ1-5	.	few	TRBV19	CASSGRGESAPQHF	TGTGCCAGTAGTGGGAGGGGTGAATCAGCCCCCCAGCATTTT
TRBJ1-2	TRBD1	.	TRBV6-5	CASTVTGGTNYGYTF	TGTGCCAGCACCGTTACAGGGGGTACTAACTATGGCTACACCTTC
TRBJ1-3	TRBD1	.	TRBV6-1	CATGTGAGNTIYF	TGTGCCACCGGGACAGGGGCTGGAAACACCATATATTTT
TRBJ1-1	.	once	TRBV7-8	CASSRGQSLNTEAFF	TGTGCCAGCAGCAGGGGCCAGTCCCTGAACACTGAAGCTTTCTTT
TRBJ1-5	.	once	TRBV30	CAWSGTPSSNQPQHF	TGTGCCTGGAGTGGGACACCATCTAGCAATCAGCCCCAGCATTTT
TRBJ2-2	TRBD2	.	TRBV11-2	CASSLEVLAGGWTGELFF	TGTGCCAGCAGCTTAGAGGTTCTAGCGGGGGGATGGACCGGGGAGCTGTTTTTT
TRBJ2-2	.	.	TRBV27	CASSSYREPGELFF	TGTGCCAGCAGTTCCTACAGGGAGCCCGGGGAGCTGTTTTTT
TRBJ1-2	.	.	TRBV4-1	CASSHVGGYTF	TGCGCCAGCAGCCACGTCGGTGGCTACACCTTC
TRBJ2-7	TRBD1	.	TRBV7-9	CASSGQGIPSYEQYF	TGTGCCAGCAGCGGACAGGGGATACCCTCCTACGAGCAGTACTTC
TRBJ1-2	TRBD1	.	TRBV19	CASSIKGAFYGYTF	TGTGCCAGTAGTATCAAGGGGGCCTTCTATGGCTACACCTTC
TRBJ1-2	.	.	TRBV30	CAWSVLQGYGYTF	TGTGCCTGGAGTGTACTCCAGGGTTATGGCTACACCTTC
TRBJ2-5	.	.	TRBV7-9	CASNPSLAPETQYF	TGTGCCAGCAACCCCTCCCTAGCGCCAGAGACCCAGTACTTC
TRBJ1-2	.	few	TRBV9	CASSPRTRGNYGYTF	TGTGCCAGCAGCCCTAGGACAAGGGGAAACTATGGCTACACCTTC
TRBJ2-7	.	.	TRBV6-5	CASSPRRQIEEQYF	TGTGCCAGCAGTCCCCGAAGACAGATCGAAGAGCAGTACTTC
TRBJ1-6	.	.	TRBV11-2	CASSPWGGMGSPLHF	TGTGCCAGCAGCCCATGGGGGGGGATGGGTTCACCCCTCCACTTT
TRBJ2-7	.	.	TRBV19	CASSTPPGEQYF	TGTGCCAGTAGTACCCCTCCGGGCGAGCAGTACTTC
TRBJ1-1	TRBD1	.	TRBV5-1	CASSPRTGDQNTEAFF	TGCGCCAGCAGCCCCCGGACAGGGGACCAGAACACTGAAGCTTTCTTT
TRBJ1-1	TRBD1	.	TRBV10-2	CASSITGQDTEAFF	TGCGCCAGCAGCATTACAGGACAGGACACTGAAGCTTTCTTT
TRBJ2-2	TRBD2	.	TRBV27	CASSFVAGSGELFF	TGTGCCAGCAGTTTCGTAGCGGGGAGCGGGGAGCTGTTTTTT
TRBJ2-2	TRBD1	once	TRBV30	CAWSTGTGGNTGELFF	TGTGCCTGGAGTACCGGGACAGGGGGCAACACCGGGGAGCTGTTTTTT
TRBJ2-3	.	.	TRBV2	CASTLRAVNTDTQYF	TGTGCCAGCACCCTACGAGCGGTGAACACAGATACGCAGTATTTT
TRBJ1-2	TRBD1	.	TRBV2	CASGDRLDYGYTF	TGTGCCAGCGGGGACAGGTTGGACTATGGCTACACCTTC
TRBJ2-7	.	.	TRBV7-8	CASSLEVGAGYEQYF	TGTGCCAGCAGCTTAGAGGTGGGGGCCGGGTACGAGCAGTACTTC